The present TCR beta chain was sequenced within a study of cytomegalovirus exposure and HLA in healthy donors. General observations from the study: A few chains linked to CMV were shown in vitro to be specific for CMV antigens.

PCR primers comprised 60 Vbeta and 13 Jbeta primers. Original handling: Roughly 11 million of the roughly 80 million unique TCR beta chains counted in a later analysis were shared. Repertoires were generated with immunoSEQ multiplex PCR, while TCRdb's copy carries only in-frame clones and drops some. V, J and clone size were drawn from that table, and D and trimming were deduced from the DNA. The data show 150,000 or so clones, with 74% seen just once and 2.1% held by the top ten. V lost 5 bases to trimming and J lost 2 bases; unmatched junction nucleotides: 13. The V gene's germline CDR1 is SGHTA and CDR2 FQGNSA. The CDR3 is made up of 18 amino acids. On this clone: Its antigen is unidentified.

The chain couples TRBV7-2 to TRBJ2-2, with 8 positions matching TRBD2. This clonotype was sampled from a man aged 25-45 years in good health and CMV-seronegative. The sequenced material came from PBMCs. For the CDR3, the DNA is TGTGCCAGCAGCCTCCCCCCTACTAGCGGCGGTAACACCGGGGAGCTGTTTTTT. Amino acids: CASSLPPTSGGNTGELFF.